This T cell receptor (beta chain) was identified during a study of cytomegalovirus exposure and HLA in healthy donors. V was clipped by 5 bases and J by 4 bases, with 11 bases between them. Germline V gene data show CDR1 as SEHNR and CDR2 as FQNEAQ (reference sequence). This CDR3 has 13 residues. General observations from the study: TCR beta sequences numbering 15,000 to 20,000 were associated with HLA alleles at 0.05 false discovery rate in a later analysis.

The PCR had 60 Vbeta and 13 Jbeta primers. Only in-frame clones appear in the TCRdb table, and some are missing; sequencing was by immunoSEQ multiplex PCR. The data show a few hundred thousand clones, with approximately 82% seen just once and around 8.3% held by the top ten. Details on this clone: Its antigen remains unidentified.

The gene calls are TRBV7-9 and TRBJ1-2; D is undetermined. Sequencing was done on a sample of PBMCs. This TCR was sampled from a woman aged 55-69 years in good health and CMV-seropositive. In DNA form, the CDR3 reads TGTGCCAGCAGCGAGGGAGCAACCTATGGCTACACCTTC. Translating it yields CASSEGATYGYTF. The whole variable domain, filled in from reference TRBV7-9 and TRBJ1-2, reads DTGVSQNPRHKITKRGQNVTFRCDPISEHNRLYWYRQTLGQGPEFLTYFQNEAQLEKSRLLSDRFSAERPKGSFSTLEIQRTEQGDSAMYLCASSEGATYGYTFGSGTRLTVV.